This record looks at one T cell receptor (beta chain) sequence and its context. Its antigen is not known. These data belong to a study of cytomegalovirus exposure and HLA in healthy donors. Study-wide points: In a later analysis, a genetic analysis reported fewer productive-TCR N-insertions in an Asian-associated ancestry cluster than the cohort average.

The CDR3 extends over 22 amino acids. Trimming at V came to 3 bases and at J to 0 bases, leaving 18 bases not matched to a gene. Germline CDR1 is MGHRA and CDR2 is YSYEKL. Primers for the PCR totalled 60 Vbeta and 13 Jbeta. Method: immunoSEQ multiplex PCR; TCRdb's copy keeps in-frame clones and lacks some. The table gives more than 90,000 clones; the top ten clones make up 5.5% to 8% of it. This clonotype originated in a man between 40 and 49 years old in good health and CMV-seropositive. The chain couples TRBV4-1 to TRBJ2-2; TRBD2 agrees at 11 bases. The sequenced sample was PBMCs. The CDR3 sequence: CASSHSQGGASGRTANTGELFF. In nucleotides, the CDR3 is TGCGCCAGCAGCCACTCCCAGGGCGGGGCTAGCGGGAGGACGGCGAACACCGGGGAGCTGTTTTTT.